This T cell receptor beta chain was recorded in a study of T cell repertoires in cytomegalovirus infection. Study-level points and caveats: CMV-specific TCR beta clonotypes restricted by HLA-C dominated the ex vivo response.

TCRdb analysed the reads with MiXCR anew, one entry per CDR3 protein. The sample contains 200,000 to 300,000 distinct CDR3 sequences, around 8.7% of which appear only once. V was clipped by 1 base and J by 2 bases, with 10 bases between them. The CDR3 extends over 15 amino acids. This clonotype was counted at least ten times. Its antigen is currently unknown. The V gene is TRBV12-3 or TRBV12-4, the J gene TRBJ2-3; weak D call: TRBD2 (6 bases). This TCR came from a human donor in good health (CMV status not recorded). Some clones in this sample may be carry-over from other donors' samples. The specimen was PBMCs. CDR3 bases: TGTGCCAGCAGTTTAGGACTAGTCACCACAGATACGCAGTATTTT. As protein: CASSLGLVTTDTQYF.